Listed here are 28 T cell receptor beta chains from one sample, sequenced in a study of CD8+CD57+ T cells in acquired aplastic anemia. For CDR3 and TCR beta VDJ profiling, genomic DNA was the template used. From the reads, TCRdb called clonotypes with MiXCR, one entry per CDR3 protein. The table has over 200,000 distinct CDR3 sequences, over 60% seen once. Material for sequencing was sorted CD4+, CD8+, or CD8+CD57+ T cells (not recorded which) from PBMCs. The receptors derive from a human donor in good health.

This clonotype was found many times. V and J are TRBV11-3 and TRBJ2-7, with a possible D match to TRBD2 (6 bases). V lost 4 bases to trimming and J lost 8 bases, with 15 bases between them. CDR1 and CDR2 (germline): SGHNT, YENEEA. There are 13 residues in the CDR3. The CDR3 coding sequence is TGTGCCAGCAGCTCCGGGACTGCAGACCAGCAGTACTTC. It specifies CASSSGTADQQYF. The whole variable domain, filled in from reference TRBV11-3 and TRBJ2-7, reads EAGVVQSPRYKIIEKKQPVAFWCNPISGHNTLYWYLQNLGQGPELLIRYENEEAVDDSQLPKDRFSAERLKGVDSTLKIQPAELGDSAVYLCASSSGTADQQYFGPGTRLTVT.

This clonotype occurred many times. V usage is TRBV19 and J usage is TRBJ1-4; 7 bases align to TRBD1. Germline trimming cut 5 bases from V and 5 bases from J; bases unmatched to any gene: 5. CDR3 length: 14 residues. Per the germline V gene, CDR1 is LNHDA and CDR2 is SQIVND (reference sequence). In DNA form, the CDR3 reads TGTGCCAGTAGTTTCGGGACAGAGAATGAAAAACTGTTTTTT. This translates into CASSFGTENEKLFF.

The chain carries TRBV19 and TRBJ2-5; D perhaps matches TRBD1 (6 bases). The CDR3 consists of 14 residues. CDR1 and CDR2 from the germline V gene are LNHDA and SQIVND (reference sequence). Trimming stripped 3 bases from V and 5 bases from J, with 13 bases between. CDR3 coding DNA: TGTGCCAGTAGTATGGGGGCTCGGCAGGAGACCCAGTACTTC. Translated: CASSMGARQETQYF.

This clonotype was seen repeatedly, ten times or more. The chain couples TRBV7-6 to TRBJ2-1; D is unresolved. V shed 1 base and J shed 5 bases, with 15 bases lying between them. This CDR3 is 16 amino acids long. Germline-derived CDR1 and CDR2 are SGHVS and FNYEAQ. The CDR3 reads CASSLVVARSHNEQFF. The DNA for the CDR3 is TGTGCCAGCAGCTTAGTCGTAGCACGGTCCCACAATGAGCAGTTCTTC.

This clonotype was recorded only once. The chain employs TRBV24-1 and TRBJ2-1; 8 bases are a match to TRBD2. The J segment lost 4 bases and the V segment lost 5 bases, leaving 12 bases of the junction unmatched. Germline values: CDR1 KGHDR, CDR2 SFDVKD. CDR3 size: 17 residues. The CDR3 loop reads CATSGPQRERGYNEQFF. CDR3 nucleotides: TGTGCCACCAGTGGTCCCCAGCGGGAGAGGGGGTACAATGAGCAGTTCTTC.

This chain uses TRBV7-9 with TRBJ2-7; 7 bases are shared with TRBD1. The CDR3 sequence is 14 residues long. Germline CDR1 is SEHNR and CDR2 is FQNEAQ (reference sequence). The V and J ends lost 3 bases and 6 bases, in that order; junction bases with no gene match: 8. The CDR3 bases are TGTGCCAGCAGCTTGAGGACAGGTGATGGCGAGCAGTACTTC. It encodes CASSLRTGDGEQYF.

This clonotype occurred many times. The chain carries TRBV9 and TRBJ2-1, with 7 bases fitting TRBD2. CDR3 length equals 16 residues. Germline values: CDR1 SGDLS, CDR2 YYNGEE. Trimming at V came to 0 bases and at J to 3 bases, leaving 6 bases not matched to a gene. CDR3 sequence reads: CASSVDEAGFYNEQFF. CDR3 coding DNA: TGTGCCAGCAGCGTAGATGAAGCGGGGTTCTACAATGAGCAGTTCTTC.

Ten or more counts support this clonotype. The rearrangement uses TRBV6-1 and TRBJ1-1; 9 nucleotides match TRBD1. V trimming: 4 bases; J trimming: 6 bases; junction bases outside the gene matches: 6. Germline V gene lookup returns CDR1 MNHNS and CDR2 SASEGT. The CDR3 sequence is 14 residues long. The CDR3 reads CASSVRQGDAEAFF. CDR3 coding DNA: TGTGCCAGCAGTGTTCGACAGGGGGATGCTGAAGCTTTCTTT.

The chain is built from TRBV19 and TRBJ2-7; a possible D gene is TRBD2 (5 bases). The germline V and J ends were trimmed by 9 bases and 4 bases, with 16 bases remaining between them. Germline CDR1 is LNHDA and CDR2 is SQIVND (reference sequence). The length of the CDR3 is 13 residues. CDR3 DNA sequence: TGTGCCAGCACCTCCGGCGGGCGGTACGAGCAGTACTTC. Residues: CASTSGGRYEQYF.

V and J are TRBV7-3 and TRBJ2-5, with 7 bases lining up with TRBD2. CDR3 size: 16 residues. The trim removed 5 bases at V and 1 base at J, leaving 10 bases unmatched. Germline V gives CDR1 SGHTA, CDR2 FQGTGA. The CDR3 spells CASSPAGVGPQETQYF. The CDR3, as DNA: TGTGCCAGCAGCCCCGCGGGAGTGGGGCCCCAAGAGACCCAGTACTTC.

The table lists this clonotype with a few counts. A read error is possible here, since a much larger clone lies one base away. V gene TRBV7-2 combines with J gene TRBJ2-6, with D possibly matching TRBD1 (5 bases). The CDR3 loop spans 16 amino acids. Germline lookup yields CDR1 SGHTA and CDR2 FQGNSA. The CDR3 loop reads CASSQDIGSGADVLTF. In DNA form, the CDR3 reads TGCGCCAGCAGCCAAGATATCGGGTCTGGGGCCGACGTCCTGACTTTC.

The rearrangement links TRBV10-3 to TRBJ2-1; D might be TRBD2 (6 bases). V was trimmed by 7 bases and J by 7 bases, leaving 11 bases between them. The CDR3 runs 12 residues. The germline V gene encodes CDR1 ENHRY and CDR2 SYGVKD. The CDR3 is CAIMARGNEQFF. The CDR3 DNA reads TGTGCCATCATGGCCCGGGGGAATGAGCAGTTCTTC.

The chain is built from TRBV7-8 and TRBJ1-2, with D possibly TRBD1 on 5 matching bases. V lost 4 bases and J lost 4, with 13 bases in between. The germline V gene has CDR1 SGHVS and CDR2 FQNEAQ. The CDR3 sequence is 14 residues long. CDR3 nucleotides: TGTGCCAGCAGCTCCGAGGTCAGGGTCTATGGCTACACCTTC. Amino acids: CASSSEVRVYGYTF. The full variable domain, in which reference TRBV7-8 and TRBJ1-2 provide the parts outside the CDR3, is GAGVSQSPRYKVAKRGQDVALRCDPISGHVSLFWYQQALGQGPEFLTYFQNEAQLDKSGLPSDRFFAERPEGSVSTLKIQRTQQEDSAVYLCASSSEVRVYGYTFGSGTRLTVV.

The genes are TRBV19 and TRBJ2-7; either TRBD1 or TRBD2 may supply D (5 bases each). Per the germline V gene, CDR1 is LNHDA and CDR2 is SQIVND (reference sequence). The germline V and J ends were trimmed by 3 bases and 3 bases, with 12 bases remaining between them. This CDR3 has 14 amino acids. CDR3 amino acids: CASSIWGSNYEQYF. The CDR3, as DNA: TGTGCCAGTAGTATCTGGGGGAGCAACTACGAGCAGTACTTC.

About this clonotype: This CDR3 is missing its conserved last phenylalanine or tryptophan, likely due to a read error. It is unclear where the CDR3 begins or ends on the DNA, so no DNA is shown, and the CDR3 is as TCRdb lists it. This rearrangement joins TRBV10-2 to TRBJ1-4. The CDR3 spans 11 amino acids, including both terminal residues. CDR1 WSHSY and CDR2 SAAADI come from the germline V gene. This CDR3 is CASSVGGGPTI.

This clonotype was seen ten or more times. The CDR3 region is CASSLQGRSYEQYF. In DNA form, the CDR3 reads TGTGCCAGCAGCTTACAGGGAAGATCTTACGAGCAGTACTTC. This rearrangement joins TRBV5-8 to TRBJ2-7, with a weak D call TRBD1 (6 bases). Trimming cost V 2 bases and J 4 bases, with 13 bases left between them. The CDR3 runs 14 residues. CDR1 and CDR2 from the germline V gene are SGHTS and YDEGEE.

This clonotype appeared a few times. The chain links TRBV20-1 to TRBJ1-1, with D hard to call. The CDR3 has 13 residues. In germline, CDR1 is DFQATT, CDR2 SNEGSKA (reference sequence). Trimming pared 3 bases from V and 7 bases from J, leaving 15 bases between. Written as DNA, the CDR3 is TGCAGTGCTAGGTTGAGGGAGCGGGATGAAGCTTTCTTT. It specifies CSARLRERDEAFF.

This clonotype has more than one count but fewer than ten. The chain joins TRBV29-1 to TRBJ1-6, with TRBD1 as a possible D gene (5 bases). This CDR3 contains 13 residues. The germline CDR1 and CDR2 sequences are SQVTM and ANQGSEA. Trimming shortened V by 4 bases and J by 7 bases, and 11 bases separated the two germline ends. The CDR3 loop is CSVGGGFNSPLHF. CDR3 DNA: TGCAGCGTTGGGGGGGGATTCAATTCACCCCTCCACTTT. Using reference TRBV29-1 and TRBJ1-6 for the parts outside the CDR3, the full variable domain is SAVISQKPSRDICQRGTSLTIQCQVDSQVTMMFWYRQQPGQSLTLIATANQGSEATYESGFVIDKFPISRPNLTFSTLTVSNMSPEDSSIYLCSVGGGFNSPLHFGNGTRLTVT.

The chain employs TRBV24-1 and TRBJ2-4, with D possibly being TRBD1 (6 bases). The DNA end is more similar to TRBJ2-5, so the J call may be wrong. Per the germline V gene, CDR1 is KGHDR and CDR2 is SFDVKD. The CDR3 totals 13 residues. The CDR3 protein is CATSPGAVETQYF. The CDR3 bases are TGTGCCACCAGTCCAGGGGCGGTAGAGACCCAGTACTTC.

V usage is TRBV5-1 and J usage is TRBJ2-7; D is possibly TRBD2 (6 bases). From germline, CDR1 is SGHRS and CDR2 YFSETQ. This CDR3 comprises 14 residues. Between the trimmed V and J ends, which lost 0 bases and 3 bases, there was a span of 10 bases. For the CDR3, the DNA is TGCGCCAGCAGCTTGGGGGAGGCCGGCTACGAGCAGTACTTC. It encodes CASSLGEAGYEQYF.

This clonotype was recorded at least ten times. This chain connects TRBV13 to TRBJ1-1; D gene uncertain. CDR3 size: 14 residues. The V and J ends lost 1 base and 0 bases respectively, with 6 bases between them. The germline V gene has CDR1 PRHDT and CDR2 FYEKMQ (reference sequence). The CDR3 DNA follows: TGTGCCAGCAGCTTAGATGAAGTGAACACTGAAGCTTTCTTT. This gives the protein CASSLDEVNTEAFF.

This rearrangement joins TRBV6-4 to TRBJ1-6; a possible D gene is TRBD1 (6 bases). The V and J ends lost 5 bases and 9 bases respectively, with 14 bases between them. This CDR3 is 14 amino acids long. The germline V gene has CDR1 MRHNA and CDR2 SNTAGT. The CDR3 protein is CASSYRGAGSPLHF. DNA for the CDR3: TGTGCCAGCAGTTATCGGGGGGCTGGTTCACCCCTCCACTTT.

The chain couples TRBV14 to TRBJ2-7; TRBD1 might be the D (6 bases). CDR1 is SGHDN and CDR2 is FVKESK in the germline V gene. The ends were cut back, 11 bases at V and 5 bases at J, with 16 bases in the middle. This CDR3 is built from 12 residues. The CDR3 DNA is TGTGCCCAGGAAACAGGGCCCAACGAGCAGTACTTC. It is translated as CAQETGPNEQYF.

This clonotype turned up a few times. This may be a read error, as it is one base from a much larger clone. The chain links TRBV11-2 to TRBJ1-1; no firm D call. This CDR3 region has 16 residues. Germline V gene data show CDR1 as SGHAT and CDR2 as FQNNGV. The CDR3 protein is CTSSLGDSTMNTEAFF. The CDR3 DNA reads as TGTACCAGCAGCTTAGGCGATTCCACGATGAACACTGAAGCTTTCTTT.

The chain joins TRBV9 to TRBJ2-3; D gene ambiguous. CDR1 and CDR2 from the germline V gene are SGDLS and YYNGEE. Trimming took off 0 bases at V and 11 bases at J, with 16 bases between the two ends. The CDR3 contains 14 residues. CDR3 coding DNA: TGTGCCAGCAGCGTAGCAGACGGCAACAATGAGCAGTATTTT. Its translation is CASSVADGNNEQYF.

V is TRBV25-1 and J is TRBJ2-1, with TRBD2 identical over 14 bases. This CDR3 comprises 16 residues. Germline V gene sequence: CDR1 MGHDK, CDR2 SYGVNS. Germline trimming cut 6 bases from V and 8 bases from J; bases unmatched to any gene: 9. The CDR3 DNA reads TGTGCCAGCAGCTCTCCGGGACTAGCGGGAGTGGATGAGCAGTTCTTC. It translates to CASSSPGLAGVDEQFF.

On this clonotype: This may arise from a read error, as a much more abundant clone is one base away. The chain employs TRBV4-1 and TRBJ1-2; no firm D call. This CDR3 region has 17 residues. CDR1 is MGHRA and CDR2 is YSYEKL in the germline V gene. Here the CDR3 reads CASSQEEITKMNYGYAF. The CDR3 nucleotides read TGCGCCAGCAGCCAAGAGGAAATTACCAAGATGAACTATGGCTACGCCTTC.

V is TRBV2 and J is TRBJ2-1; weak D call: TRBD1 (5 bases). Trimming left V 0 bases short and J 8 bases short, with 14 bases between. The CDR3 loop spans 15 amino acids. Looked up from germline, CDR1 is SNHLY and CDR2 is FYNNEI. Here the CDR3 reads CASSEAGADEHEQFF. The CDR3 nucleotides are TGTGCCAGCAGTGAAGCAGGGGCAGACGAGCATGAGCAGTTCTTC.